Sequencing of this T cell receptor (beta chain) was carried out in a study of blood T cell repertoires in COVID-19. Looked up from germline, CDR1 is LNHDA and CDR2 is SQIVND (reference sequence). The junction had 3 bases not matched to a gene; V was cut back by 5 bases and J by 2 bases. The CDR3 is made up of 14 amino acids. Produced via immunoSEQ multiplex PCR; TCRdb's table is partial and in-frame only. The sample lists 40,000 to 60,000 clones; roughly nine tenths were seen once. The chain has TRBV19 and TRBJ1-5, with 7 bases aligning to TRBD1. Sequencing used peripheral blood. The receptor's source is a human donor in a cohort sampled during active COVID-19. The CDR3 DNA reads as TGTGCCAGTAGTCCCGACAGGGGCAATCAGCCCCAGCATTTT. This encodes CASSPDRGNQPQHF.